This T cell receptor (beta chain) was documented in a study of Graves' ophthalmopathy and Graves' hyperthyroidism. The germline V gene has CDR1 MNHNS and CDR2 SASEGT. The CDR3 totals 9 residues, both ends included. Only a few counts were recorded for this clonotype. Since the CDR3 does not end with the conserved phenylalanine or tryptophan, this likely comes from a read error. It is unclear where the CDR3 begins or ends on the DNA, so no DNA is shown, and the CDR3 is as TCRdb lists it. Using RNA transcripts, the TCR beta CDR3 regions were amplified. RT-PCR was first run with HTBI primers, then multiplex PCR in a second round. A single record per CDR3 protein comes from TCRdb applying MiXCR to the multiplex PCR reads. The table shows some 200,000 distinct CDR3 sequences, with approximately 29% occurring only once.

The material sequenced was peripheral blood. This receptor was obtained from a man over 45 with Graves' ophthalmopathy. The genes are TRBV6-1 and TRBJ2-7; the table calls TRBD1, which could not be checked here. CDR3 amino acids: CASSESPGD.